The 28 T cell receptor beta chains below were found in one sample sequenced in a study of T-cell reconstitution after alpha-beta-depleted transplantation in children. During its preparation, the TCRbeta library received unique molecular identifiers. Each CDR3 protein gets one entry after TCRdb re-called the PCR reads with MiXCR. The table shows about 580,000 distinct CDR3 sequences, with more than 20% occurring only once. Sequenced here: PBMCs, mostly from graft donor cells, sampled 360 days after TCRalphabeta/CD19-depleted stem cell transplant. Every receptor here comes from a boy less than two years old who had a stem cell transplant for acute myeloid leukemia, so the T cells may come from the graft donor.

This chain uses TRBV6-5 with TRBJ2-1, with 7 bases that match TRBD2. This CDR3 is 15 amino acids long. The trim removed 4 bases at V and 2 bases at J, leaving 5 bases unmatched. The germline gives CDR1 MNHEY, CDR2 SVGAGI. The CDR3 DNA follows: TGTGCCAGCAGTTTCGGGGGGATACCCTACAATGAGCAGTTCTTC. It specifies CASSFGGIPYNEQFF.

This clonotype has a count of ten or more. The chain joins TRBV29-1 to TRBJ2-7; D perhaps matches TRBD1 (6 bases). Trimming cost V 4 bases and J 2 bases, with 15 bases left between them. CDR3 length: 14 amino acids. Germline V gives CDR1 SQVTM, CDR2 ANQGSEA. CDR3 nucleotide sequence: TGCAGCGTTGGGGGGCCAGGAAGCACCTACGAGCAGTACTTC. Amino acids: CSVGGPGSTYEQYF.

This clonotype was detected a few times. The rearrangement joins TRBV12-3 or TRBV12-4 to TRBJ1-1, with D possibly TRBD1 on 6 matching bases. V lost 2 bases and J lost 3, with 13 bases in between. The CDR3 is made up of 15 amino acids. The DNA of the CDR3 is TGTGCCAGCAGTTTAACAGGGAGGGCGGACACTGAAGCTTTCTTT. As protein: CASSLTGRADTEAFF.

CDR3 sequence (DNA): TGTGCCAGCAGCTTAGTTGACGAAGTCGAGCAGTACGTC. As protein: CASSLVDEVEQYV. This chain joins TRBV7-9 and TRBJ2-7; D is unresolved. Trimming shortened V by 1 base and J by 6 bases, and 10 bases separated the two germline ends. The CDR3 has 13 amino acids. CDR1 and CDR2 (germline): SEHNR, FQNEAQ (reference sequence).

This clonotype came up many times. The chain uses TRBV7-3 and TRBJ2-1; 8 nucleotides match TRBD2. The CDR3 is 15 amino acids. The ends lost 2 bases at V and 2 bases at J; junction bases unmatched: 2. Looked up from germline, CDR1 is SGHTA and CDR2 is FQGTGA. The CDR3 region is CASSLRAGAYNEQFF. For the CDR3, the DNA is TGTGCCAGCAGCTTACGAGCGGGGGCCTACAATGAGCAGTTCTTC.

A few counts support this clonotype. The chain links TRBV12-3 or TRBV12-4 to TRBJ1-4; D gene ambiguous. V was pared by 5 bases and J by 3 bases, with 25 bases between. The CDR3 runs to 19 residues. This CDR3 reads CASSHQSRNTQSSNEKLFF. In DNA, the CDR3 is TGTGCCAGCAGTCACCAGTCCCGGAATACCCAGTCCTCTAATGAAAAACTGTTTTTT.

The rearrangement links TRBV20-1 to TRBJ2-7; 10 nucleotides align to TRBD1. The CDR3 has 15 amino acids. V was pared by 3 bases and J by 3 bases, with 8 bases of the junction left unmatched. CDR1 DFQATT and CDR2 SNEGSKA come from the germline V gene (reference sequence). The CDR3 coding sequence is TGCAGTGCTAGCTCTCCGGGACAGGGGTACTACGAGCAGTACTTC. This gives the protein CSASSPGQGYYEQYF.

The chain joins TRBV5-5 to TRBJ2-7, with 9 bases identical to TRBD1. The CDR3 is 16 residues long. The germline V gene encodes CDR1 SGHKS and CDR2 YYEKEE (reference sequence). Trimming cost V 1 base and J 3 bases; bases outside gene matches: 8. The CDR3 bases are TGTGCCAGCAGCTTGTCCCGGGGACAGGGAATCTACGAGCAGTACTTC. This codes for CASSLSRGQGIYEQYF. The full variable domain, rest sourced from reference TRBV5-5 and TRBJ2-7, is DAGVTQSPTHLIKTRGQQVTLRCSPISGHKSVSWYQQVLGQGPQFIFQYYEKEERGRGNFPDRFSARQFPNYSSELNVNALLLGDSALYLCASSLSRGQGIYEQYFGPGTRLTVT.

Ten or more counts support this clonotype. DNA of the CDR3: TGTGCCAGCAGCCGGGTCGGATTAAGCGGGGGGAATGAGCAGTTCTTC. Translation gives CASSRVGLSGGNEQFF. The chain carries TRBV12-3 or TRBV12-4 and TRBJ2-1, with 9 bases identical to TRBD2. This CDR3 is 16 amino acids long. V dropped 6 bases and J dropped 7; count of bases not matched to a gene: 13.

At least ten counts were recorded for this clonotype. The J gene is TRBJ2-1, the V gene TRBV15, with D unclear. V lost 0 bases and J lost 1, with 10 bases in between. Germline lookup yields CDR1 LNHNV and CDR2 YYDKDF (reference sequence). This CDR3 spans 16 amino acids. The CDR3 is CATSRDWVGSYNEQFF. CDR3 coding DNA: TGTGCCACCAGCAGAGATTGGGTGGGATCCTACAATGAGCAGTTCTTC.

There are many counts of this clonotype. V is TRBV5-1 and J is TRBJ2-2; D not resolved. Per the germline V gene, CDR1 is SGHRS and CDR2 is YFSETQ. Trimming shortened V by 4 bases and J by 4 bases, and 17 bases separated the two germline ends. This CDR3 is 16 amino acids long. In nucleotides, the CDR3 is TGCGCCAGCAGCGTGAGTCCAACAGTGGCCACCGGGGAGCTGTTTTTT. Its translation is CASSVSPTVATGELFF.

The sample holds many counts of this clonotype. This sequence joins TRBV6-1 and TRBJ2-1, with 7 bases aligning to TRBD2. Germline trimming cut 4 bases from V and 3 bases from J; bases unmatched to any gene: 6. The CDR3 runs 15 residues. Germline assignment: CDR1 MNHNS and CDR2 SASEGT. CDR3 sequence: CASSGLAAIYNEQFF. The CDR3 DNA is TGTGCCAGCAGTGGGCTAGCGGCCATCTACAATGAGCAGTTCTTC.

This clonotype showed up just a few times. J is TRBJ2-5 and V is TRBV20-1; D ambiguous. Germline V gene data show CDR1 as DFQATT and CDR2 as SNEGSKA (reference sequence). Trimming took 4 bases from V and 0 from J, leaving 9 bases between them. The CDR3 spans 13 residues. CDR3 sequence: CSATMGYQETQYF. CDR3 in DNA: TGCAGTGCTACCATGGGGTACCAAGAGACCCAGTACTTC.

This clonotype was observed at least ten times. The chain combines TRBV29-1 with TRBJ2-1, with 8 bases aligning to TRBD1. The germline CDR1 and CDR2 sequences are SQVTM and ANQGSEA. The V segment lost 4 bases and the J segment 7 bases; nucleotides outside the gene matches: 12. The CDR3 totals 15 residues. The CDR3 spells CSVVKGLQGVNEQFF. The DNA of the CDR3 is TGCAGCGTTGTGAAAGGGTTACAGGGGGTTAATGAGCAGTTCTTC.

This clonotype turned up a few times. This sequence joins TRBV7-2 and TRBJ2-1, with D perhaps TRBD1 (6 bases). Germline CDR1 is SGHTA and CDR2 is FQGNSA. This CDR3 is 16 amino acids long. V was shortened by 5 bases and J by 5 bases, with 19 bases between the two germline ends. CDR3 coding DNA: TGTGCCAGCAGCCTCGCCGGGACACTCCTCGACAATGAGCAGTTCTTC. This translates into CASSLAGTLLDNEQFF. Complete variable domain (other parts from reference TRBV7-2 and TRBJ2-1): GAGVSQSPSNKVTEKGKDVELRCDPISGHTALYWYRQSLGQGLEFLIYFQGNSAPDKSGLPSDRFSAERTGGSVSTLTIQRTQQEDSAVYLCASSLAGTLLDNEQFFGPGTRLTVL.

Concerning this clonotype itself: A single base separates this from a much larger clone, so it may be a read error. The CDR3 loop is CCARDRVAGRHEQFF. The DNA for the CDR3 is TGCTGTGCTAGAGATCGGGTAGCGGGGAGGCATGAGCAGTTCTTC. The chain carries TRBV20-1 and TRBJ2-1; 8 bases are shared with TRBD2. The CDR3 contains 15 residues. The germline V gene has CDR1 DFQATT and CDR2 SNEGSKA (reference sequence).

This clonotype was observed once. This sequence joins TRBV11-3 and TRBJ1-1, with D hard to call. The germline gives CDR1 SGHNT, CDR2 YENEEA. The CDR3 runs 13 residues. V was clipped by 5 bases and J by 0 bases, with 7 bases between them. The DNA of the CDR3 is TGTGCCAGCAGCCCCAACCTGAACACTGAAGCTTTCTTT. Amino acids: CASSPNLNTEAFF.

Only a few counts were recorded for this clonotype. This sequence joins TRBV3-1 and TRBJ2-7, with TRBD1 identical over 8 bases. The CDR3 runs 16 residues. CDR1 LGHDT and CDR2 YNNKEL come from the germline V gene (reference sequence). The junction had 6 bases not matched to a gene; V was cut back by 0 bases and J by 2 bases. The CDR3 sequence is CASSQDMVGQAYEQYF. CDR3 in DNA: TGTGCCAGCAGCCAAGATATGGTGGGACAGGCCTACGAGCAGTACTTC.

This clonotype was counted between two and nine times. The chain has TRBV20-1 and TRBJ2-7, with D perhaps matching TRBD1 (5 bases). This CDR3 spans 14 amino acids. Per germline, CDR1 DFQATT and CDR2 SNEGSKA (reference sequence). V lost 2 bases and J 0 bases, leaving 11 bases between the germline ends. CDR3 region: CSARPGRDSYEQYV. CDR3 DNA sequence: TGCAGTGCTAGACCCGGCAGGGACTCCTACGAGCAGTACGTC.

The chain carries TRBV7-6 and TRBJ1-5; perhaps TRBD1 as D (5 bases). Germline values: CDR1 SGHVS, CDR2 FNYEAQ. V dropped 5 bases and J dropped 8 bases, with 13 bases sitting between them. The CDR3 consists of 13 residues. The CDR3 spells CASSQDSLEPQHF. CDR3 DNA sequence: TGTGCCAGCAGCCAAGACAGCCTAGAGCCCCAGCATTTT.

This clonotype was found many times. The chain uses TRBV20-1 and TRBJ1-1; D is possibly TRBD1 (5 bases). Germline CDR1 is DFQATT and CDR2 is SNEGSKA (reference sequence). The CDR3 length is 15 residues. V lost 3 bases and J 1 base, leaving 15 bases between the germline ends. The CDR3 region is CSARARTGGNTEAFF. The CDR3 DNA reads as TGCAGTGCTAGGGCCAGGACGGGGGGGAACACTGAAGCTTTCTTT.

This clonotype was counted a few times. This chain connects TRBV4-1 to TRBJ2-5, with 8 positions matching TRBD1. The CDR3 has 16 residues. The V segment lost 1 base and the J segment 1 base; nucleotides outside the gene matches: 5. Germline V gives CDR1 MGHRA, CDR2 YSYEKL. CDR3 sequence (DNA): TGCGCCAGCAGCCAAGGGCTAGACAGGGGCCAAGAGACCCAGTACTTC. Translating gives CASSQGLDRGQETQYF.

There are a few counts of this clonotype. The CDR3 bases are TGCAGTGCCAATGACATACACTATGGCTACACCTTC. Translation gives CSANDIHYGYTF. The chain couples TRBV20-1 to TRBJ1-2; D not certain. CDR1 is DFQATT, CDR2 SNEGSKA, per germline (reference sequence). The germline V and J ends were trimmed by 6 bases and 3 bases, with 11 bases remaining between them. The length of the CDR3 is 12 residues.

The V gene is TRBV20-1, the J gene TRBJ1-1; D possibly corresponds to TRBD1 (6 bases). The CDR3 sequence is 12 residues long. Germline values: CDR1 DFQATT, CDR2 SNEGSKA (reference sequence). V lost 6 bases and J 5 bases, leaving 13 bases between the germline ends. CDR3: CSANRARTEAFF. The DNA for the CDR3 is TGCAGTGCCAACAGGGCTAGGACTGAAGCTTTCTTT.

V usage is TRBV7-9 and J usage is TRBJ2-1; 7 bases align to TRBD2. The CDR3 runs 14 residues. Trimming removed 3 bases from V and 5 bases from J; junction bases left unmatched: 4. The germline V gene encodes CDR1 SEHNR and CDR2 FQNEAQ (reference sequence). For the CDR3, the DNA is TGTGCCAGCAGCTTCGGGGGGACTAACAATGAGCAGTTCTTC. This gives the protein CASSFGGTNNEQFF.

The table lists this clonotype with a few counts. The J gene is TRBJ2-7, the V gene TRBV20-1, with 7 bases lining up with TRBD1. V was pared by 6 bases and J by 3 bases, with 11 bases of the junction left unmatched. CDR1 is DFQATT and CDR2 is SNEGSKA in the germline V gene (reference sequence). The CDR3 contains 14 residues. CDR3 amino acids: CSAPRQGRIYEQYF. The CDR3 DNA reads as TGCAGTGCCCCGAGACAGGGTCGGATCTACGAGCAGTACTTC.

This clonotype came up a few times. The chain has TRBV27 and TRBJ1-6, with D maybe TRBD1 (6 bases). The CDR3 is made up of 18 amino acids. Germline-derived CDR1 and CDR2 are MNHEY and SMNVEV (reference sequence). V shed 5 bases and J shed 7 bases, with 24 bases lying between them. The CDR3 spells CASSRSGGGSLGNSPLHF. CDR3 DNA sequence: TGTGCCAGCAGTAGAAGTGGAGGGGGGAGTCTTGGCAATTCACCCCTCCACTTT.

The chain couples TRBV28 to TRBJ2-1; TRBD1 aligns across 8 bases. The CDR3 is 17 residues long. The junction had 14 bases not matched to a gene; V was cut back by 4 bases and J by 6 bases. The V gene's germline CDR1 is MDHEN and CDR2 SYDVKM. CDR3 region: CASSSPLRTGPINEQFF. CDR3 sequence (DNA): TGTGCCAGCAGTTCCCCTCTCCGGACAGGGCCGATCAATGAGCAGTTCTTC.